This record covers a single T cell receptor (beta chain). As yet, its antigen is unknown. This entry belongs to a study of T-cell memory formation after mild COVID-19. For the study at large: Most TCR clusters belonged to a single donor.

One entry per CDR3 protein results from TCRdb running MiXCR on the 5' RACE reads. The sample holds around 200,000 distinct CDR3 sequences, around 25% seen once. The CDR3 length is 15 residues. Germline CDR1 is LGHDT and CDR2 is YNNKEL (reference sequence). With 2 bases removed from V and 5 bases from J, the gap between germline ends came to 15 bases. Study conclusions and caveats: Day 15 to 85 contractors were CD4/CD8 balanced; later expanders leaned CD4+. Some clones that responded turned up in pre-infection memory, which suggests that cross-reactive memory joined in.

The sequenced sample consisted of PBMCs or a T cell subset sorted from them (not recorded which). The sequence was collected from an adult woman who had mild COVID-19 (a few samples of this study predate the infection). Cell type and time point are not known. The chain combines TRBV3-1 with TRBJ1-1, with D perhaps TRBD1 (5 bases). In DNA, the CDR3 is TGTGCCAGCAGCCAAACACCAAACGGGGGAACTGAAGCTTTCTTT. Amino acid sequence: CASSQTPNGGTEAFF. The full variable domain, its missing parts supplied by reference TRBV3-1 and TRBJ1-1, is DTAVSQTPKYLVTQMGNDKSIKCEQNLGHDTMYWYKQDSKKFLKIMFSYNNKELIINETVPNRFSPKSPDKAHLNLHINSLELGDSAVYFCASSQTPNGGTEAFFGQGTRLTVV.